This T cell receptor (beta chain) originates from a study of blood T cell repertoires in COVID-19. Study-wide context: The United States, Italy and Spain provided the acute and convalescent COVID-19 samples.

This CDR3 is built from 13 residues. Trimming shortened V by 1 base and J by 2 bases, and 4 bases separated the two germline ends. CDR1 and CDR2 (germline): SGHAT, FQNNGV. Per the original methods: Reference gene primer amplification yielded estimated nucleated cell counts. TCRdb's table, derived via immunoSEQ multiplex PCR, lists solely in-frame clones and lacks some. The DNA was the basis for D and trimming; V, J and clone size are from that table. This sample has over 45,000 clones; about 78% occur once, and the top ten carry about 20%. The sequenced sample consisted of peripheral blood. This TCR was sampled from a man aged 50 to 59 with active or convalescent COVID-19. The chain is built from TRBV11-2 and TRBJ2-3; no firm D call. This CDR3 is CASSLAFTDTQYF. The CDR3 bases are TGTGCCAGCAGCTTAGCTTTCACAGATACGCAGTATTTT. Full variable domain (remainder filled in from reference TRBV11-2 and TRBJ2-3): EAGVAQSPRYKIIEKRQSVAFWCNPISGHATLYWYQQILGQGPKLLIQFQNNGVVDDSQLPKDRFSAERLKGVDSTLKIQPAKLEDSAVYLCASSLAFTDTQYFGPGTRLTVL.